The subject of this entry is one T cell receptor (beta chain). CDR1 SGDLS and CDR2 YYNGEE come from the germline V gene. V dropped 0 bases and J dropped 5 bases, with 6 bases sitting between them. The CDR3 is made up of 13 amino acids. This entry belongs to a study of blood T cell repertoires in COVID-19. Produced via immunoSEQ multiplex PCR; TCRdb's table is partial and in-frame only. The sample consists of over 250,000 clones, almost 85% of them appearing once. Material: peripheral blood. The chain joins TRBV9 to TRBJ1-3; unclear D gene. This TCR came from a man aged 45-60 years with active or convalescent COVID-19. The CDR3 nucleotides are TGTGCCAGCAGCGTAGCTACTAGAAACACCATATATTTT. It translates to CASSVATRNTIYF. Supplemented by reference TRBV9 and TRBJ1-3, the full variable domain reads DSGVTQTPKHLITATGQRVTLRCSPRSGDLSVYWYQQSLDQGLQFLIQYYNGEERAKGNILERFSAQQFPDLHSELNLSSLELGDSALYFCASSVATRNTIYFGEGSWLTVV.